These 26 T cell receptor beta chains originate from one sample sequenced in a study of OX40 agonist ivuxolimab in advanced cancers. The method was immunoSEQ multiplex PCR; TCRdb's version includes in-frame clones alone and lacks a portion of them. The profile shows 60,000 to 90,000 clones, around 90% of them singletons. This specimen consisted of CD4+ or CD8+ T cells sorted from blood, obtained in a trial of the OX40 agonist ivuxolimab. The receptor set was obtained from an adult with an advanced solid tumor such as melanoma, head and neck, liver or kidney cancer.

The V gene is TRBV5-1, the J gene TRBJ2-5, with a possible D match to TRBD2 (6 bases). CDR3 length equals 13 residues. V was pared by 6 bases and J by 2 bases, with 11 bases between. Germline V CDR1 and CDR2: SGHRS, YFSETQ. The CDR3 DNA is TGCGCCAGCAACCCTAGCGCTCAAGAGACCCAGTACTTC. It yields the protein CASNPSAQETQYF.

The chain uses TRBV7-2 and TRBJ2-1; 7 positions match TRBD2. CDR3 length equals 16 residues. In germline, CDR1 is SGHTA, CDR2 FQGNSA. V shed 5 bases, J shed 3 bases, and the junction held 10 bases outside the gene matches. CDR3 sequence (DNA): TGTGCCAGCAGCCAGATAACGGGGGGTTTCTACAATGAGCAGTTCTTC. This sequence encodes CASSQITGGFYNEQFF. Full variable domain (remainder filled in from reference TRBV7-2 and TRBJ2-1): GAGVSQSPSNKVTEKGKDVELRCDPISGHTALYWYRQSLGQGLEFLIYFQGNSAPDKSGLPSDRFSAERTGGSVSTLTIQRTQQEDSAVYLCASSQITGGFYNEQFFGPGTRLTVL.

The chain employs TRBV5-1 and TRBJ2-1, with 7 positions matching TRBD2. With V trimmed by 1 base and J by 7 bases, 5 bases remained unmatched. There are 14 residues in the CDR3. Germline CDR1 is SGHRS and CDR2 is YFSETQ. This chain's CDR3 is CASSLLGGFNEQFF. The CDR3 nucleotides read TGCGCCAGCAGCTTGTTGGGGGGGTTTAATGAGCAGTTCTTC.

CDR3: CASSYSGGGGNGYTF. The CDR3 nucleotides are TGTGCCAGCAGTTACTCGGGAGGGGGGGGTAATGGCTACACCTTC. The J gene is TRBJ1-2, the V gene TRBV6-5; a possible D gene is TRBD1 (6 bases). Germline V CDR1 and CDR2: MNHEY, SVGAGI. The CDR3 runs 15 residues. V was cut by 0 bases and J by 6 bases, with 14 bases left in between.

This clone was counted between two and nine times. The chain is built from TRBV28 and TRBJ1-5, with TRBD1 as a possible D gene (5 bases). The germline CDR1 and CDR2 sequences are MDHEN and SYDVKM. With 1 base removed from V and 7 bases from J, the gap between germline ends came to 14 bases. The CDR3 contains 15 residues. For the CDR3, the DNA is TGTGCCAGCAGTTTATTATTCAGGGAGGGGCAGCCCCAGCATTTT. This sequence encodes CASSLLFREGQPQHF.

This chain uses TRBV7-9 with TRBJ2-1; TRBD2 aligns across 9 bases. The CDR3 spans 17 residues. Germline-derived CDR1 and CDR2 are SEHNR and FQNEAQ (reference sequence). V gave up 4 bases and J gave up 4 bases; unmatched junction bases: 11. This chain's CDR3 is CASSSDLSGGEYNEQFF. The CDR3 coding sequence is TGTGCCAGCAGCTCAGACCTTAGCGGGGGAGAATACAATGAGCAGTTCTTC.

The sample holds a few counts of this clone. The rearrangement uses TRBV6-1 and TRBJ1-1; D is perhaps TRBD1 (6 bases). The CDR3 loop spans 15 amino acids. The germline V gene has CDR1 MNHNS and CDR2 SASEGT. Trimming removed 5 bases from V and 5 bases from J, with 18 bases in between. The CDR3 bases are TGTGCCAGCAGTCTGGAGGGGGGCGCGTGGACTGAAGCTTTCTTT. Translation: CASSLEGGAWTEAFF.

V is TRBV27 and J is TRBJ1-5; D ambiguous. V was cut by 5 bases and J by 3 bases, with 17 bases left in between. This CDR3 has 16 amino acids. CDR1 is MNHEY and CDR2 is SMNVEV in the germline V gene (reference sequence). CDR3 amino acids: CASSPRAGPSNQPQHF. For the CDR3, the DNA is TGTGCCAGCAGTCCCCGGGCGGGCCCTTCCAATCAGCCCCAGCATTTT.

The rearrangement joins TRBV6-5 to TRBJ2-5, with 11 bases that match TRBD2. This CDR3 region has 16 residues. The germline V gene has CDR1 MNHEY and CDR2 SVGAGI. Unmatched junction bases numbered 9, after V lost 4 bases and J lost 5 bases. This CDR3 is CASSFFGTSGQETQYF. The CDR3 DNA is TGTGCCAGCAGTTTCTTCGGGACTAGCGGCCAGGAGACCCAGTACTTC.

The chain uses TRBV7-9 and TRBJ1-1; D ambiguous. V was cut by 1 base and J by 0 bases, with 6 bases left in between. CDR1 is SEHNR and CDR2 is FQNEAQ in the germline V gene (reference sequence). CDR3 size: 14 residues. The CDR3 sequence is CASSLGSVNTEAFF. Here the CDR3 DNA reads TGTGCCAGCAGCTTAGGCAGCGTGAACACTGAAGCTTTCTTT.

The chain is built from TRBV5-5 and TRBJ2-3; 11 bases line up with TRBD2. V lost 1 base, J lost 3 bases, and 1 base stayed unmatched. The CDR3 loop spans 15 amino acids. Germline V gene data show CDR1 as SGHKS and CDR2 as YYEKEE (reference sequence). DNA of the CDR3: TGTGCCAGCAGCTTGCTAGCGGGGGGAACAGATACGCAGTATTTT. Amino acid sequence: CASSLLAGGTDTQYF.

This chain connects TRBV14 to TRBJ1-2, with no clear D. With 4 bases removed from V and 2 bases from J, the gap between germline ends came to 8 bases. This CDR3 region has 13 residues. Germline CDR1 is SGHDN and CDR2 is FVKESK. CDR3 loop: CASSPGLNYGYTF. CDR3 in DNA: TGTGCCAGCAGCCCCGGACTGAACTATGGCTACACCTTC.

The chain employs TRBV27 and TRBJ1-1; TRBD1 might be the D (5 bases). This CDR3 has 15 residues. Deletions cut 3 bases from V and 2 bases from J, with 13 bases between. The germline V gene encodes CDR1 MNHEY and CDR2 SMNVEV (reference sequence). The CDR3 region is CASSFVRAGNTEAFF. DNA for the CDR3: TGTGCCAGCAGTTTCGTCAGGGCGGGTAACACTGAAGCTTTCTTT.

The chain has TRBV7-2 and TRBJ2-7; no definite D call. V shed 5 bases and J shed 2 bases, with 13 bases lying between them. CDR3 length: 14 amino acids. CDR1 and CDR2 (germline): SGHTA, FQGNSA. CDR3: CASSSRTEAYEQYF. In nucleotides, the CDR3 is TGTGCCAGCAGCAGTCGGACGGAAGCCTACGAGCAGTACTTC.

The chain employs TRBV7-2 and TRBJ2-5; D is unresolved. The CDR3 totals 15 residues. Germline values: CDR1 SGHTA, CDR2 FQGNSA. Trimming took 0 bases from V and 4 from J, leaving 12 bases between them. The CDR3 loop is CASSLALGDRETQYF. The CDR3 DNA follows: TGTGCCAGCAGCTTAGCGCTGGGCGACCGAGAGACCCAGTACTTC.

V usage is TRBV7-2 and J usage is TRBJ2-7; 14 positions agree with TRBD2. The CDR3 totals 15 residues. V gave up 7 bases and J gave up 3 bases; unmatched junction bases: 5. Germline CDR1 is SGHTA and CDR2 is FQGNSA. The CDR3 DNA reads TGTGCCAGCACCACCGGGACTAGCGGGAGCTACGAGCAGTACTTC. Encoded protein: CASTTGTSGSYEQYF.

The rearrangement joins TRBV5-1 to TRBJ1-3; unclear D gene. CDR1 and CDR2 from the germline V gene are SGHRS and YFSETQ. Deletions cut 0 bases from V and 1 base from J, with 8 bases between. The CDR3 totals 15 residues. For the CDR3, the DNA is TGCGCCAGCAGCTTGGCTTCCACGTCTGGAAACACCATATATTTT. Its translation: CASSLASTSGNTIYF. Together with reference TRBV5-1 and TRBJ1-3, the CDR3 gives the full variable domain: KAGVTQTPRYLIKTRGQQVTLSCSPISGHRSVSWYQQTPGQGLQFLFEYFSETQRNKGNFPGRFSGRQFSNSRSEMNVSTLELGDSALYLCASSLASTSGNTIYFGEGSWLTVV.

The sample holds a few counts of this clone. The chain has TRBV5-1 and TRBJ1-2; a weak D match, TRBD1 (5 bases). Germline CDR1 SGHRS, CDR2 YFSETQ. This CDR3 has 16 residues. V dropped 2 bases and J dropped 0 bases, with 14 bases sitting between them. The CDR3 DNA follows: TGCGCCAGCAGCTTAAGGGGCAGTCAAGCTAACTATGGCTACACCTTC. Its protein is CASSLRGSQANYGYTF.

This chain uses TRBV6-5 with TRBJ1-2; tentative D call: TRBD1 (5 bases). Looked up from germline, CDR1 is MNHEY and CDR2 is SVGAGI. Trimming took 5 bases from V and 4 from J, leaving 11 bases between them. The CDR3 runs 13 residues. The CDR3 is CASSATDTYGYTF. CDR3 DNA: TGTGCCAGCAGTGCGACAGACACCTATGGCTACACCTTC.

The chain recombines TRBV10-1 with TRBJ2-7; 8 bases align to TRBD1. The germline V gene encodes CDR1 WNHNN and CDR2 SYGVQD (reference sequence). The CDR3 contains 14 residues. The ends lost 9 bases at V and 0 bases at J; junction bases unmatched: 7. CDR3 in DNA: TGCGCCAGTTCGGGACAGGTCAACTCCTACGAGCAGTACTTC. The encoded protein is CASSGQVNSYEQYF.

V usage is TRBV7-2 and J usage is TRBJ1-5; TRBD1 agrees at 8 bases. The J segment lost 6 bases and the V segment lost 4 bases, leaving 8 bases of the junction unmatched. The germline V gene has CDR1 SGHTA and CDR2 FQGNSA. The CDR3 runs 15 residues. The CDR3 DNA sequence: TGTGCCAGCAGCTCGGGACAGGTCTTCAGTCAGCCCCAGCATTTT. This gives the protein CASSSGQVFSQPQHF.

The V gene is TRBV6-5, the J gene TRBJ2-3; D may be TRBD2 (5 bases). V lost 8 bases to trimming and J lost 0 bases, with 15 bases between them. The CDR3 length is 15 residues. In germline, CDR1 is MNHEY, CDR2 SVGAGI. The CDR3 nucleotides are TGTGCCAGCTCCACAGTGGGCGGGAGCACAGATACGCAGTATTTT. Translation: CASSTVGGSTDTQYF.

This clone has a single count. J is TRBJ2-3 and V is TRBV7-2; 9 bases are a match to TRBD2. With V trimmed by 0 bases and J by 4 bases, 8 bases remained unmatched. This CDR3 has 17 amino acids. CDR1 is SGHTA and CDR2 is FQGNSA in the germline V gene. CDR3 region: CASSLAGAGGPADTQYF. The CDR3 bases are TGTGCCAGCAGCTTAGCGGGTGCGGGGGGGCCCGCAGATACGCAGTATTTT. Variable domain in full (rest from reference TRBV7-2 and TRBJ2-3): GAGVSQSPSNKVTEKGKDVELRCDPISGHTALYWYRQSLGQGLEFLIYFQGNSAPDKSGLPSDRFSAERTGGSVSTLTIQRTQQEDSAVYLCASSLAGAGGPADTQYFGPGTRLTVL.

The V call is TRBV15, the J call TRBJ2-4; TRBD1 agrees at 8 bases. V shed 5 bases, J shed 4 bases, and the junction held 4 bases outside the gene matches. The CDR3 spans 14 residues. Per the germline V gene, CDR1 is LNHNV and CDR2 is YYDKDF (reference sequence). The CDR3 bases are TGTGCCACCAGCTCCAGGACAGGGAAAAACATTCAGTACTTC. This encodes CATSSRTGKNIQYF. The variable domain in full, completed from reference TRBV15 and TRBJ2-4, reads DAMVIQNPRYQVTQFGKPVTLSCSQTLNHNVMYWYQQKSSQAPKLLFHYYDKDFNNEADTPDNFQSRRPNTSFCFLDIRSPGLGDTAMYLCATSSRTGKNIQYFGAGTRLSVL.

The V gene is TRBV21-1, the J gene TRBJ2-3; whether TRBD2, the table's D call, matches the DNA was not checked. TRBV21-1 is deemed a pseudogene. This CDR3 region has 18 residues. This CDR3 is CASSKGGVAGCSTDTQYF. In DNA form, the CDR3 reads TGTGCCAGCAGCAAAGGCGGAGTAGCGGGGTGCAGCACAGATACGCAGTATTTT.

The chain uses TRBV11-2 and TRBJ1-3; tentative D call: TRBD1 (5 bases). V was clipped by 0 bases and J by 4 bases, with 7 bases between them. The CDR3 totals 14 residues. Germline V gives CDR1 SGHAT, CDR2 FQNNGV. As DNA, the CDR3 is TGTGCCAGCAGCTTAGAAGCAGGGGGAAACACCATATATTTT. It specifies CASSLEAGGNTIYF. The entire variable domain, with the rest obtained from reference TRBV11-2 and TRBJ1-3, is as follows: EAGVAQSPRYKIIEKRQSVAFWCNPISGHATLYWYQQILGQGPKLLIQFQNNGVVDDSQLPKDRFSAERLKGVDSTLKIQPAKLEDSAVYLCASSLEAGGNTIYFGEGSWLTVV.